These 11 T cell receptor beta chains were all obtained from the same sample, sequenced in a study of blood T cell repertoires in COVID-19. TCRdb's copy holds only in-frame clones and misses some; the assay was immunoSEQ multiplex PCR. The top ten hold about 5% of the sample, which has about 220,000 clones, more than 75% seen once. The sample consisted of peripheral blood. The receptors here all came from a woman in her sixties or seventies with COVID-19, enrolled during active disease.

The chain joins TRBV14 to TRBJ2-4, with 11 bases aligning to TRBD2. V lost 5 bases and J lost 6; bases outside the gene matches: 6. This CDR3 is 15 amino acids long. Germline loops: CDR1 SGHDN, CDR2 FVKESK. CDR3 loop: CASSSRLAGTNIQYF. In DNA form, the CDR3 reads TGTGCCAGCAGCTCCCGACTAGCGGGAACAAACATTCAGTACTTC.

V usage is TRBV5-5 and J usage is TRBJ2-2; 12 bases are shared with TRBD1. CDR3 size: 18 residues. Trimming took 4 bases from V and 1 from J; bases not matched to a gene: 8. CDR1 and CDR2 (germline): SGHKS, YYEKEE (reference sequence). The DNA for the CDR3 is TGTGCCAGCAGCGGCCGGGACAGGGGGCTATTGAACACCGGGGAGCTGTTTTTT. As protein: CASSGRDRGLLNTGELFF.

V usage is TRBV7-9 and J usage is TRBJ2-7, with 7 bases lining up with TRBD1. The CDR3 extends over 14 amino acids. Per the germline V gene, CDR1 is SEHNR and CDR2 is FQNEAQ (reference sequence). J gave up 7 bases and V 1 base, and 7 bases lay outside the gene matches. CDR3 residues: CASSLEQTGQEQYF. CDR3 in DNA: TGTGCCAGCAGCTTAGAGCAGACAGGGCAGGAGCAGTACTTC.

This clone was detected only once. The rearrangement links TRBV7-2 to TRBJ2-3; 12 bases align to TRBD2. Germline CDR1 and CDR2: SGHTA and FQGNSA. The CDR3 spans 18 residues. After removal of 9 bases from V and 2 bases from J, the junction contained 15 bases not matched to a gene. The CDR3 DNA reads as TGTGCCAGTTCATTGGGACTAGCGGGTTCAAACCCCACAGATACGCAGTATTTT. Translation: CASSLGLAGSNPTDTQYF.

This rearrangement joins TRBV6-4 to TRBJ1-6, with D tentatively TRBD1 (6 bases). This CDR3 is built from 15 residues. Looked up from germline, CDR1 is MRHNA and CDR2 is SNTAGT. Trimming removed 6 bases from V and 7 bases from J, with 16 bases in between. The CDR3 protein is CASRNFGQLNSPLHF. The CDR3 coding sequence is TGTGCCAGCAGGAACTTCGGACAGCTAAATTCACCCCTCCACTTT.

This chain links TRBV11-2 with TRBJ2-3; 8 nucleotides agree with TRBD2. The CDR3 contains 16 residues. The germline V gene has CDR1 SGHAT and CDR2 FQNNGV. V lost 3 bases, J lost 0 bases, and 5 bases stayed unmatched. In DNA, the CDR3 is TGTGCCAGCAGCTTTCGGGGGGGCGCTAGCACAGATACGCAGTATTTT. It specifies CASSFRGGASTDTQYF.

The rearrangement uses TRBV15 and TRBJ2-7, with 8 positions matching TRBD2. J lost 1 base, V lost 1 base, and 6 bases had no gene match. The V gene's germline CDR1 is LNHNV and CDR2 YYDKDF (reference sequence). The CDR3 has 16 amino acids. The CDR3: CATSRGTSTISYEQYF. The CDR3 nucleotides are TGTGCCACCAGCAGAGGGACTAGCACTATTTCCTACGAGCAGTACTTC.

This sequence joins TRBV7-8 and TRBJ2-3, with a possible D match to TRBD1 (6 bases). CDR1 is SGHVS, CDR2 FQNEAQ, per germline. Deletions cut 5 bases from V and 0 bases from J, with 15 bases between. The CDR3 is 16 amino acids. CDR3 loop: CASSRRSQGSTDTQYF. CDR3 coding DNA: TGTGCCAGCAGCCGCCGTAGCCAGGGGAGCACAGATACGCAGTATTTT.

The V and J genes are TRBV10-3 and TRBJ1-5, with 8 bases identical to TRBD1. The CDR3 is 14 residues long. Germline V gives CDR1 ENHRY, CDR2 SYGVKD. Germline trimming cut 5 bases from V and 2 bases from J; bases unmatched to any gene: 2. In nucleotides, the CDR3 is TGTGCCATCAGTCCAGGGGGCGGCAATCAGCCCCAGCATTTT. Residues: CAISPGGGNQPQHF.

The V and J genes are TRBV7-2 and TRBJ1-3; perhaps TRBD1 as D (5 bases). With 2 bases removed from V and 2 bases from J, the gap between germline ends came to 7 bases. This CDR3 is built from 14 residues. The germline V gene encodes CDR1 SGHTA and CDR2 FQGNSA. The CDR3 DNA reads as TGTGCCAGCAGCTTACAGGGTCCTGGAAACACCATATATTTT. It is translated as CASSLQGPGNTIYF.

The chain is built from TRBV2 and TRBJ2-7, with TRBD2 identical over 9 bases. The CDR3 is 17 amino acids. CDR1 and CDR2 (germline): SNHLY, FYNNEI. Losses at the gene ends were 3 bases for V and 3 bases for J; bases not matched to a gene: 12. The CDR3 loop reads CASSEYSGGAISYEQYF. The CDR3, as DNA: TGTGCCAGCAGTGAGTATAGCGGGGGCGCGATCAGCTACGAGCAGTACTTC.